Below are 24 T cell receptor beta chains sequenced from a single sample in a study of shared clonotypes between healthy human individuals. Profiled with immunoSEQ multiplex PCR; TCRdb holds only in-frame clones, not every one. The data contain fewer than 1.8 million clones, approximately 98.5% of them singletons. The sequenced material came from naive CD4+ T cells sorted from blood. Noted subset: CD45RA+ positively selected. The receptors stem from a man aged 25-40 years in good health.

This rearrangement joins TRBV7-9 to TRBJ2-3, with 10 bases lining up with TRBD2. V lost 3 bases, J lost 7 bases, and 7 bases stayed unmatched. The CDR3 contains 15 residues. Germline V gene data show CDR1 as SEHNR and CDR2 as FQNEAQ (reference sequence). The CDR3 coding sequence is TGTGCCAGCAGCTTCGTAGCGGGAGGTAAAAATACGCAGTATTTT. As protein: CASSFVAGGKNTQYF.

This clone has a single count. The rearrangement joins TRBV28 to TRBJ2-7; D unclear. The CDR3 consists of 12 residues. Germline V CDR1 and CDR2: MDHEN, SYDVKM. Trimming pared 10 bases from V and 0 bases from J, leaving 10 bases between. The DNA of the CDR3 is TGTGCCATCGGACGAAACTCCTACGAGCAGTACTTC. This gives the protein CAIGRNSYEQYF.

This chain's CDR3 is CASSESAGPFDEQYF. The CDR3 coding sequence is TGCGCCAGCAGTGAGTCGGCGGGACCGTTCGACGAGCAGTACTTC. The J gene is TRBJ2-7, the V gene TRBV10-2, with D tentatively TRBD2 (6 bases). The V end was cut by 0 bases, the J end by 5 bases, with 14 bases between. The germline V gene has CDR1 WSHSY and CDR2 SAAADI. This CDR3 is built from 15 residues.

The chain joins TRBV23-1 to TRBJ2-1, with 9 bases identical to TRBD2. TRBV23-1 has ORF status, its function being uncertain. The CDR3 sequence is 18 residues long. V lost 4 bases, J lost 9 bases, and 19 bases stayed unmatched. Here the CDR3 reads CASSLRDSELAGAGEQFF. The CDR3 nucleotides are TGCGCCAGCAGTCTCCGGGACTCAGAGTTAGCGGGAGCTGGTGAGCAGTTCTTC.

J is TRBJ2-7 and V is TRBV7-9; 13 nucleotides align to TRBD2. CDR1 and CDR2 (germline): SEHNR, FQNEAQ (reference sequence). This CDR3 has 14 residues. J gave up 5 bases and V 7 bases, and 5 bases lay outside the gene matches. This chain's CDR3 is CASTGTSGIHEQYF. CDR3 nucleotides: TGTGCCAGCACCGGGACTAGCGGGATTCACGAGCAGTACTTC.

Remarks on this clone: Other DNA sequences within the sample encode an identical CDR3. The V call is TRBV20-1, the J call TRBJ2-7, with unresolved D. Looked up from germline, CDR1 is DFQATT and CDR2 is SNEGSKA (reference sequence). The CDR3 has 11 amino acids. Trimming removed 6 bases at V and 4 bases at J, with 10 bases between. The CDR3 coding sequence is TGCAGTGCAGGGTCGAGATACGAGCAGTACTTC. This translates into CSAGSRYEQYF.

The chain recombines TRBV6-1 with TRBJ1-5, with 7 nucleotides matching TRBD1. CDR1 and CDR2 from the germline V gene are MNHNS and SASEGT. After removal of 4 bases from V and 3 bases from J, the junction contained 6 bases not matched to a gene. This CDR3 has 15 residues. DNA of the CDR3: TGTGCCAGCAGTGTCCAGGGGACAGACAATCAGCCCCAGCATTTT. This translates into CASSVQGTDNQPQHF.

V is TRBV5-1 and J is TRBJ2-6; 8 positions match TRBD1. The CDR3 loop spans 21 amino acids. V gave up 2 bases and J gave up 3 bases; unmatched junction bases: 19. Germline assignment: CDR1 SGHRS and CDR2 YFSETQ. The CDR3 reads CASSLPEDRVEVADGANVLTF. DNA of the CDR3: TGCGCCAGCAGCTTACCAGAGGACAGGGTGGAAGTAGCGGATGGGGCCAACGTCCTGACTTTC.

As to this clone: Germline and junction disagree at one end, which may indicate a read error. In DNA form, the CDR3 reads TGTGCCAGCAGTTTGGGTGGGCGGATGGACTCTGGAAACACCATATATTTT. Translating gives CASSLGGRMDSGNTIYF. This chain joins TRBV5-4 and TRBJ1-3; D is undetermined. The CDR3 has 17 residues. Per the germline V gene, CDR1 is SGHNT and CDR2 is YYREEE (reference sequence).

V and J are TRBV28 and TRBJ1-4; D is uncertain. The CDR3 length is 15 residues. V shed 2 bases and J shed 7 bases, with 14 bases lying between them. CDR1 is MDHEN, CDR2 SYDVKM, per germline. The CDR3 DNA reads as TGTGCCAGCAGTTTACTTGTCTCAACTGGTGAAAAACTGTTTTTT. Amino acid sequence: CASSLLVSTGEKLFF.

The CDR3 coding sequence is TGCGCCAGCAGCCAAACCCACCAGGGCTTATCTGGAAACACCATATATTTT. Its translation: CASSQTHQGLSGNTIYF. The chain is built from TRBV4-1 and TRBJ1-3; possibly TRBD1 for D (5 bases). CDR3 length: 17 residues. The V end lost 2 bases, the J end lost 1 base, and 15 bases lay between the germline ends. Germline values: CDR1 MGHRA, CDR2 YSYEKL.

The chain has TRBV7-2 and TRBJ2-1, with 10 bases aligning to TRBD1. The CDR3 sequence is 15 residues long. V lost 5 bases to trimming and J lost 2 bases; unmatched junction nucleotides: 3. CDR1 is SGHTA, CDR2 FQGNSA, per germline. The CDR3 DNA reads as TGTGCCAGCAGCCGGACAGGGGGTGCCTACAATGAGCAGTTCTTC. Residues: CASSRTGGAYNEQFF.

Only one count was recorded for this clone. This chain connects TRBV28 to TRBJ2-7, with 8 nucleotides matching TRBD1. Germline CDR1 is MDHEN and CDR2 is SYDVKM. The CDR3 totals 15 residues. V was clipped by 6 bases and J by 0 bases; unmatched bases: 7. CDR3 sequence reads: CASRKMGQDSYEQYF. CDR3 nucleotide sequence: TGTGCCAGCAGAAAAATGGGACAGGACTCCTACGAGCAGTACTTC.

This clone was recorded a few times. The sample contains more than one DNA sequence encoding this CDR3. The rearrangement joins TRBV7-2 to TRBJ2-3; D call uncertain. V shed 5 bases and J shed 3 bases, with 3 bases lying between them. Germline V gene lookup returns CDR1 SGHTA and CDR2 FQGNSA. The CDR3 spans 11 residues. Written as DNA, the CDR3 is TGTGCCAGCAGCCCTACAGATACGCAGTATTTT. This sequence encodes CASSPTDTQYF.

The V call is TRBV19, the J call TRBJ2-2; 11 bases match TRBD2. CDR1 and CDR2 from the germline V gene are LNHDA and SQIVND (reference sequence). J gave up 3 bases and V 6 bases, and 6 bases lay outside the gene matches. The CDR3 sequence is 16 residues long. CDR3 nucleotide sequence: TGTGCCAGTAGGGATAGCGGGAGGGGGGACACCGGGGAGCTGTTTTTT. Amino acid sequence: CASRDSGRGDTGELFF. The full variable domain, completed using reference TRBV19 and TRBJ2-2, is DGGITQSPKYLFRKEGQNVTLSCEQNLNHDAMYWYRQDPGQGLRLIYYSQIVNDFQKGDIAEGYSVSREKKESFPLTVTSAQKNPTAFYLCASRDSGRGDTGELFFGEGSRLTVL.

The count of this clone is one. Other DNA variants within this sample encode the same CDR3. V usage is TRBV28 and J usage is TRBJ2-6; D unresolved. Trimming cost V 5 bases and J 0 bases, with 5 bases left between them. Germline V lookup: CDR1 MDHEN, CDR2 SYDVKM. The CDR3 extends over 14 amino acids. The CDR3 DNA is TGTGCCAGCAGTATCATCTCTGGGGCCAACGTCCTGACTTTC. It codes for CASSIISGANVLTF.

The CDR3 nucleotides read TGTGCCAGTAGTGGGACAGCTTTCTCCTACGAGCAGTACTTC. Protein sequence: CASSGTAFSYEQYF. V gene TRBV19 combines with J gene TRBJ2-7; TRBD1 agrees at 7 bases. The germline V gene has CDR1 LNHDA and CDR2 SQIVND (reference sequence). With V trimmed by 5 bases and J by 0 bases, 4 bases remained unmatched. CDR3 length equals 14 residues.

The CDR3 DNA reads TGTGCCAGCAGCTTAGACGGCTGGAACTCCTACGAGCAGTACTTC. Its protein product is CASSLDGWNSYEQYF. The chain joins TRBV5-4 to TRBJ2-7; D unclear. The V end lost 2 bases, the J end lost 0 bases, and 12 bases lay between the germline ends. CDR1 is SGHNT and CDR2 is YYREEE in the germline V gene (reference sequence). This CDR3 is built from 15 residues.

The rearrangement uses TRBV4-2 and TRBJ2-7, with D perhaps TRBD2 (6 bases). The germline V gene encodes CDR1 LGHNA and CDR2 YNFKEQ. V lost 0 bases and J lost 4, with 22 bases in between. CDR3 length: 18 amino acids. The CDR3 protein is CASSQDRGVASDLYEQYF. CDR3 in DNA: TGTGCCAGCAGCCAAGATCGCGGGGTAGCATCGGATCTTTACGAGCAGTACTTC.

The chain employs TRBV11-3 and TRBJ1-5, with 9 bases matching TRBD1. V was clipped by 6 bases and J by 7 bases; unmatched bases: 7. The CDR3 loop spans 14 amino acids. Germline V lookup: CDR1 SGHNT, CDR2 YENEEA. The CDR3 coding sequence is TGTGCCAGCAGTCCGGGACAGGGTATCCAGCCCCAGCATTTT. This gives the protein CASSPGQGIQPQHF.

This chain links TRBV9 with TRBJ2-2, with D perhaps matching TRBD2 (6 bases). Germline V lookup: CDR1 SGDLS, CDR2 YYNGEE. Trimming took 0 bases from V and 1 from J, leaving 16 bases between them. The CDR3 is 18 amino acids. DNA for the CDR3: TGTGCCAGCAGCGTAGGCCCGCGGGAACCCTTGAACACCGGGGAGCTGTTTTTT. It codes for CASSVGPREPLNTGELFF.

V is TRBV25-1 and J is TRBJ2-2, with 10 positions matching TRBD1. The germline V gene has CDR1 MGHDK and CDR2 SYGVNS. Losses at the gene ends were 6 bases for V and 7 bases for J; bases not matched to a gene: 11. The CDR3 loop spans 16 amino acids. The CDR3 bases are TGTGCCAGCAGAGACGGGACAGGGGAGCAGGGCGGGGAGCTGTTTTTT. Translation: CASRDGTGEQGGELFF.

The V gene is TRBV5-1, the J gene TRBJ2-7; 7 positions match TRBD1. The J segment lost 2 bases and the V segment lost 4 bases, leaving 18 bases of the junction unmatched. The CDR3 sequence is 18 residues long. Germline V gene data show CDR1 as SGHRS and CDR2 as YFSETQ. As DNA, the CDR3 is TGCGCCAGCAGCGTAAGGGCCGGGACAGCAAAAGTAACCTACGAGCAGTACTTC. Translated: CASSVRAGTAKVTYEQYF.

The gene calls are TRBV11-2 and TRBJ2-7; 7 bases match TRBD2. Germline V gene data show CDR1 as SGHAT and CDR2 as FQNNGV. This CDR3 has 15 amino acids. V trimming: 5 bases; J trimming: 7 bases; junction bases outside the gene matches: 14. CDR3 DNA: TGTGCCAGCAGCCCGAGCCGGCAGGGACTATCTGAGCAGTACTTC. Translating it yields CASSPSRQGLSEQYF.